A selection of T cell receptor beta chains follows, all from one sample in a study of T-cell reconstitution after alpha-beta-depleted transplantation in children. Using its own MiXCR run on the PCR reads, TCRdb lists one record per CDR3 protein. Here the sample spans around 240,000 distinct CDR3 sequences, about 9.6% being singletons. Source: PBMCs from the stem cell graft donor, taken from the stem cell graft. The receptor set was obtained from a human donor who donated a stem cell graft to a child with SCID. Both conserved end residues are part of each CDR3. A D gene is named only where the DNA matches it firmly. Clone size is given for some rows only: seen once, a few or many times, or a class if the clone is expanded.

>TRBV30|-|TRBJ2-7|-
CAWSVRAGYEQYF
TGTGCCTGGAGTGTCCGGGCCGGCTACGAGCAGTACTTC
>TRBV7-9|TRBD1|TRBJ2-3|many
CASSSTGEPDTQYF
TGTGCCAGCAGCTCTACAGGGGAACCAGATACGCAGTATTTT
>TRBV28|-|TRBJ2-7|many
CASSFGYYEQYF
TGTGCCAGCAGTTTCGGGTACTACGAGCAGTACTTC
>TRBV7-3|-|TRBJ2-5|many
CASSLGVSPETQYF
TGTGCCAGCAGCTTAGGTGTGTCTCCAGAGACCCAGTACTTC
>TRBV11-2|TRBD2|TRBJ2-3|many
CASSLGLAGYLSPSTDTQYF
TGTGCCAGCAGCTTAGGACTAGCGGGCTATCTATCCCCTAGCACAGATACGCAGTATTTT
>TRBV3-1|-|TRBJ2-2|many
CASSQDTSANTGELFF
TGTGCCAGCAGCCAGGATACTAGTGCGAACACCGGGGAGCTGTTTTTT
>TRBV6-2/TRBV6-3|-|TRBJ1-2|many
CASSPSLGRYGYTF
TGTGCCAGCAGCCCCTCTCTCGGGCGCTATGGCTACACCTTC
>TRBV7-2|-|TRBJ1-6|many
CASSSRGPNSPLHF
TGTGCCAGCAGCTCCCGCGGACCTAATTCACCCCTCCACTTT
>TRBV20-1|-|TRBJ2-3|many
CSARDLGDTQYF
TGCAGTGCTAGAGATCTAGGGGATACGCAGTATTTT
>TRBV7-9|TRBD1|TRBJ1-3|many
CASSPDRGPGNTIYF
TGTGCCAGCAGCCCGGACAGGGGGCCTGGAAACACCATATATTTT
>TRBV7-6|-|TRBJ1-5|-
CASSLGRQGSNQPQHF
TGTGCCAGCAGCTTAGGGCGCCAAGGGAGCAATCAGCCCCAGCATTTT
>TRBV12-3/TRBV12-4|TRBD1|TRBJ1-1|many
CASSLSRTGYTEAFF
TGTGCCAGCAGTTTATCCCGGACAGGGTACACTGAAGCTTTCTTT
>TRBV20-1|-|TRBJ1-2|many
CSARAGRTDYGYTF
TGCAGTGCTAGAGCCGGACGGACGGACTATGGCTACACCTTC
>TRBV5-1|TRBD2|TRBJ2-3|many
CASSLDPTSGGALGVDTQYF
TGCGCCAGCAGCTTGGACCCGACTAGCGGGGGGGCCTTGGGGGTAGATACGCAGTATTTT
>TRBV9|TRBD2|TRBJ2-3|many
CASSVVGTSGSLSDTQYF
TGTGCCAGCAGCGTAGTAGGGACTAGCGGGAGTCTCTCAGATACGCAGTATTTT
>TRBV28|-|TRBJ1-4|-
CASSLPRKLTNEKLFF
TGTGCCAGCAGTTTACCTCGGAAACTAACTAATGAAAAACTGTTTTTT
>TRBV5-6|-|TRBJ2-3|many
CASSLDPSDFGFTDTQYF
TGTGCCAGCAGCTTGGACCCCTCCGACTTCGGATTCACAGATACGCAGTATTTT
>TRBV18|TRBD1|TRBJ2-3|many
CASSLEAGQGSSDTQYF
TGTGCCAGCTCCCTAGAGGCGGGACAGGGGTCTTCAGATACGCAGTATTTT
>TRBV12-3/TRBV12-4|-|TRBJ1-6|many
CASSPFTFLHF
TGTGCCAGCAGTCCGTTTACCTTCCTCCACTTT
>TRBV11-2|-|TRBJ2-2|many
CASSLWTAGTGELFF
TGTGCCAGCAGCTTATGGACAGCGGGCACCGGGGAGCTGTTTTTT
>TRBV5-1|-|TRBJ1-2|-
CASSLGDRTNYGYTF
TGCGCCAGCAGCTTGGGCGACAGGACCAACTATGGCTACACCTTC
>TRBV7-6|-|TRBJ1-1|few
CASSPLETPNTEAFF
TGTGCCAGCAGCCCTCTTGAGACACCGAACACTGAAGCTTTCTTT
>TRBV2|-|TRBJ2-3|-
CASSEDQDPTDTQYF
TGTGCCAGCAGTGAAGATCAAGACCCCACAGATACGCAGTATTTT
>TRBV6-4|-|TRBJ1-1|many
CASRETDRSEAFF
TGTGCCAGCAGGGAAACTGACAGATCTGAAGCTTTCTTT
>TRBV5-1|TRBD1|TRBJ1-2|many
CASSGGQLTNYGYTF
TGCGCCAGCAGCGGGGGACAGCTCACTAACTATGGCTACACCTTC
>TRBV11-2|TRBD1|TRBJ2-7|many
CASSLVGRGQGGEQYF
TGTGCCAGCAGCTTAGTAGGTCGTGGACAGGGTGGCGAGCAGTACTTC
>TRBV5-1|TRBD1|TRBJ1-6|many
CASSYPDREGSPLHF
TGCGCCAGCAGCTATCCCGACAGGGAAGGTTCACCCCTCCACTTT
>TRBV20-1|-|TRBJ2-1|many
CSARGPAYNEQFF
TGCAGTGCTAGAGGTCCAGCCTACAATGAGCAGTTCTTC
>TRBV4-3|TRBD2|TRBJ2-5|many
CASSQVSRGEAETQYF
TGCGCCAGCAGCCAAGTTTCCCGGGGGGAGGCAGAGACCCAGTACTTC
>TRBV7-4|TRBD1|TRBJ2-6|-
CASSLAGPDLLRTGLLSGANVLTF
TGTGCCAGCAGCTTAGCGGGTCCTGACCTACTCCGGACAGGGCTCCTCTCTGGGGCCAACGTCCTGACTTTC
>TRBV3-1|TRBD2|TRBJ2-1|many
CASSQDFSSGGHYNEQFF
TGTGCCAGCAGCCAAGATTTCTCTAGCGGGGGCCACTACAATGAGCAGTTCTTC
>TRBV12-3/TRBV12-4|-|TRBJ2-1|-
CASSSGGHNEQFF
TGTGCCAGCAGTTCTGGGGGGCACAATGAGCAGTTCTTC
>TRBV7-2|TRBD2|TRBJ2-3|many
CASSLRRGSTDTQYF
TGTGCCAGCAGCTTAAGGCGGGGGAGCACAGATACGCAGTATTTT
>TRBV4-3|-|TRBJ2-2|many
CASSQNGQVTGELFF
TGCGCCAGCAGCCAAAATGGGCAGGTCACCGGGGAGCTGTTTTTT
>TRBV5-6|-|TRBJ2-5|many
CASSLRGIQETQYF
TGTGCCAGCAGCTTGAGGGGAATCCAAGAGACCCAGTACTTC
>TRBV24-1|-|TRBJ2-3|many
CATSAPGRAGGSDTQYF
TGTGCCACCAGTGCCCCCGGACGAGCTGGAGGTTCGGATACGCAGTATTTT
>TRBV12-3/TRBV12-4|-|TRBJ1-1|many
CASTYRVDRTEAFF
TGTGCCAGCACCTACCGGGTGGATAGGACTGAAGCTTTCTTT
>TRBV12-3/TRBV12-4|-|TRBJ2-1|-
CASSSLYEQFF
TGTGCCAGCAGTTCCCTATATGAGCAGTTCTTC
>TRBV5-1|-|TRBJ1-2|many
CASSLFPDNYGYTF
TGCGCCAGCAGCTTGTTTCCAGATAACTATGGCTACACCTTC
>TRBV2|-|TRBJ2-7|many
CASSVLREQYF
TGTGCCAGCAGTGTACTTCGGGAGCAGTACTTC
>TRBV12-3/TRBV12-4|TRBD1|TRBJ2-6|many
CASSLEQGAVLTF
TGTGCCAGCAGCCTCGAACAGGGGGCCGTCCTGACTTTC
>TRBV6-5|-|TRBJ2-7|many
CASSYFGREYEQYF
TGTGCCAGCAGTTACTTCGGCCGGGAATACGAGCAGTACTTC
>TRBV7-2|-|TRBJ1-1|many
CASSPWTNTEAFF
TGTGCCAGCAGCCCGTGGACAAACACTGAAGCTTTCTTT
>TRBV7-2|TRBD1|TRBJ1-5|-
CASSSTGGAWNHPQHF
TGTGCCAGCAGCTCCACAGGGGGAGCTTGGAATCATCCCCAGCATTTT
>TRBV12-3/TRBV12-4|-|TRBJ2-2|many
CASSQQVTTGELFF
TGTGCCAGCAGCCAACAGGTTACTACCGGGGAGCTGTTTTTT
>TRBV7-9|-|TRBJ1-1|many
CASSLDRNFNTEAFF
TGTGCCAGCAGCCTAGACAGAAACTTTAACACTGAAGCTTTCTTT
>TRBV12-3/TRBV12-4|TRBD1|TRBJ1-1|many
CASRSGTGDTEAFF
TGTGCCAGCAGATCCGGGACAGGGGACACTGAAGCTTTCTTT
>TRBV20-1|TRBD2|TRBJ2-3|many
CSALRAGVFGTDTQYF
TGCAGTGCCCTGCGAGCGGGGGTTTTCGGGACAGATACGCAGTATTTT
>TRBV6-5|TRBD2|TRBJ2-7|few
CASSHGGARAYEQYF
TGTGCCAGCAGTCACGGGGGGGCTAGGGCCTACGAGCAGTACTTC